This T cell receptor beta chain emerged from a study of liver allograft versus peripheral blood T cells. About the research overall: The study compared liver allograft T cell receptor repertoires against peripheral blood repertoires of liver transplant recipients.

General study points: Reported data describe T cell receptor repertoires within liver allografts as differing from those in peripheral blood.

Looked up from germline, CDR1 is LNHDA and CDR2 is SQIVND (reference sequence). Trimming took off 5 bases at V and 4 bases at J, with 9 bases between the two ends. The CDR3 contains 14 residues. One entry per CDR3 protein, called by TCRdb with MiXCR from the reads. This table holds some 14,000 distinct CDR3 sequences, approximately 22% found once. On this clonotype itself: Its antigen is unknown.

The source is a human patient who had a liver transplant. A subset of T cells may come from the graft donor. This chain uses TRBV19 with TRBJ2-6; no firm D call. The CDR3 nucleotides read TGTGCCAGTAGTCCCTGGACCGGGGCCAACGTCCTGACTTTC. Translating gives CASSPWTGANVLTF.